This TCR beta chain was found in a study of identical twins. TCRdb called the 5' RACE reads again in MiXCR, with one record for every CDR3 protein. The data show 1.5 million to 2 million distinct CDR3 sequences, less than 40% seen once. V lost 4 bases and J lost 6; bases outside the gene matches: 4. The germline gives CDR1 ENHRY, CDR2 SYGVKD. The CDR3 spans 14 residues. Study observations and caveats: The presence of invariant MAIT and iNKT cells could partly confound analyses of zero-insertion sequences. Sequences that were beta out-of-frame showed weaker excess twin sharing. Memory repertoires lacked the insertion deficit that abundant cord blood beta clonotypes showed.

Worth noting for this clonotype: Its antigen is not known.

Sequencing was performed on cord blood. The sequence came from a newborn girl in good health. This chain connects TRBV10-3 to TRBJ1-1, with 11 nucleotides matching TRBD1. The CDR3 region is CAISGGQGVPEAFF. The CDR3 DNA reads TGTGCCATCAGTGGGGGACAGGGGGTCCCTGAAGCTTTCTTT.